These 14 T cell receptor beta chains share one sample of origin, sequenced in a study of shared clonotypes between healthy human individuals (TCRdb year 2020). Libraries were constructed by the immunoSEQ multiplex PCR assay. Imported from immuneACCESS, the table was reduced by TCRdb to in-frame sequences with V and J called. These copies leave out some clones; in studies compared against another copy, an unresolved V gene accounts for under half, and the cause of the remainder is not known. Recorded for this sample are over a million clones; approximately 80% of them occurred a single time. The top ten hold 0.6% to 0.75% of the sample. Sequencing was carried out using memory CD4+ T cells from PBMCs. The cell subset or site label for this specimen denotes: CD45RA-negative fraction. Source of these receptors: a man aged 18 to 29 in good health. Some clones in this sample may be carry-over from other donors' samples.

A single count supports this clone. V usage is TRBV2 and J usage is TRBJ2-3, with 7 nucleotides matching TRBD1. The CDR3 has 15 residues. The germline V gene encodes CDR1 SNHLY and CDR2 FYNNEI. After removal of 4 bases from V and 2 bases from J, the junction contained 6 bases not matched to a gene. Written as DNA, the CDR3 is TGTGCCAGCAGTGGCACAGGGGCGCCCACAGATACGCAGTATTTT. Amino acids: CASSGTGAPTDTQYF.

The V gene is TRBV5-1, the J gene TRBJ2-1, with a tentative D call TRBD1 (5 bases). Germline lookup yields CDR1 SGHRS and CDR2 YFSETQ. Deletions cut 0 bases from V and 4 bases from J, with 11 bases between. This CDR3 comprises 15 residues. CDR3 loop: CASSLGIQGYNEQFF. CDR3 bases: TGCGCCAGCAGCTTGGGGATCCAGGGTTACAATGAGCAGTTCTTC. Full variable domain (outside the CDR3, taken from reference TRBV5-1 and TRBJ2-1): KAGVTQTPRYLIKTRGQQVTLSCSPISGHRSVSWYQQTPGQGLQFLFEYFSETQRNKGNFPGRFSGRQFSNSRSEMNVSTLELGDSALYLCASSLGIQGYNEQFFGPGTRLTVL.

V and J are TRBV28 and TRBJ1-2; 8 positions match TRBD1. With 6 bases clipped from V and 6 bases from J, the junction kept 9 bases outside the gene matches. CDR3 length: 14 residues. Germline CDR1 reads MDHEN; CDR2 reads SYDVKM. Here the CDR3 reads CASSDRGRGHGYTF. In DNA, the CDR3 is TGTGCCAGCAGCGATCGGGGCAGGGGGCATGGCTACACCTTC.

As for this clone: A much bigger clone sits one base away, suggesting this may be a read error. The rearrangement joins TRBV2 to TRBJ2-2; 11 positions match TRBD2. The CDR3 is made up of 17 amino acids. CDR1 and CDR2 (germline): SNHLY, FYNNEI. The DNA of the CDR3 is TGTGCCAGCAGTCTGAGACTAGCGGGAATAAACACCGGGGAGCTGCTTTTT. Translated, it gives CASSLRLAGINTGELLF. The full variable domain, its missing parts supplied by reference TRBV2 and TRBJ2-2, is EPEVTQTPSHQVTQMGQEVILRCVPISNHLYFYWYRQILGQKVEFLVSFYNNEISEKSEIFDDQFSVERPDGSNFTLKIRSTKLEDSAMYFCASSLRLAGINTGELLFGEGSRLTVL.

This rearrangement joins TRBV7-2 to TRBJ1-2; TRBD1 might be the D (6 bases). CDR3 length equals 13 residues. Trimming pared 5 bases from V and 4 bases from J, leaving 11 bases between. Germline values: CDR1 SGHTA, CDR2 FQGNSA. CDR3 sequence (DNA): TGTGCCAGCAGCACCAGGGGTGGCTATGGCTACACCTTC. Translating it yields CASSTRGGYGYTF. The entire variable domain, with the rest obtained from reference TRBV7-2 and TRBJ1-2, is as follows: GAGVSQSPSNKVTEKGKDVELRCDPISGHTALYWYRQSLGQGLEFLIYFQGNSAPDKSGLPSDRFSAERTGGSVSTLTIQRTQQEDSAVYLCASSTRGGYGYTFGSGTRLTVV.

This chain joins TRBV7-9 and TRBJ1-2, with 8 nucleotides matching TRBD1. From germline, CDR1 is SEHNR and CDR2 FQNEAQ (reference sequence). The CDR3 has 15 amino acids. V trimming: 2 bases; J trimming: 7 bases; junction bases outside the gene matches: 9. CDR3 amino acids: CASSLSTGTGSGYTF. The CDR3 nucleotides read TGTGCCAGCAGCTTATCTACAGGGACAGGCTCTGGCTACACCTTC.

This clone has a single count. The chain recombines TRBV21-1 with TRBJ2-1; the D call TRBD2 from the table was never checked on the DNA. TRBV21-1 is reported as a pseudogene. This CDR3 has 18 amino acids. The CDR3 loop reads CASSKAGASGIKGWEQFF. The CDR3 DNA is TGTGCCAGCAGCAAAGCGGGGGCTAGCGGGATTAAGGGTTGGGAGCAGTTCTTC.

This chain connects TRBV6-5 to TRBJ1-5; D is unclear. V gave up 2 bases and J gave up 11 bases, with 13 bases separating them. The CDR3 has 13 residues. Germline V gives CDR1 MNHEY, CDR2 SVGAGI. CDR3 nucleotides: TGTGCCAGCAGTTACGAGGCCCTCGGGGCCCAGCATTTT. Amino acid sequence: CASSYEALGAQHF.

This sequence joins TRBV10-3 and TRBJ2-3; no reliable D call. The CDR3 is made up of 12 amino acids. Trimming cost V 4 bases and J 4 bases, with 6 bases left between them. Germline V CDR1 and CDR2: ENHRY, SYGVKD. The CDR3 spells CAISGTSDTQYF. In nucleotides, the CDR3 is TGTGCCATCAGTGGGACCTCAGATACGCAGTATTTT.

The chain joins TRBV7-3 to TRBJ2-2; the D gene is possibly TRBD2 (5 bases). The CDR3 sequence is 14 residues long. In germline, CDR1 is SGHTA, CDR2 FQGTGA. V lost 6 bases and J lost 6, with 14 bases in between. The CDR3 protein is CASSKARSAGELFF. CDR3 coding DNA: TGTGCCAGCAGTAAAGCCCGTAGCGCCGGGGAGCTGTTTTTT.

This clone was detected only once. The genes are TRBV6-6 and TRBJ2-2; the D gene is possibly TRBD2 (6 bases). The CDR3 contains 16 residues. Germline-derived CDR1 and CDR2 are MNHNY and SVGAGI (reference sequence). With 0 bases removed from V and 0 bases from J, the gap between germline ends came to 8 bases. For the CDR3, the DNA is TGTGCCAGCAGTTACTCACCTAGCGCGAACACCGGGGAGCTGTTTTTT. Amino acids: CASSYSPSANTGELFF.

This chain connects TRBV7-9 to TRBJ1-1; D call uncertain. CDR3 size: 12 residues. Trimming cost V 3 bases and J 8 bases, with 10 bases left between them. Germline V gene lookup returns CDR1 SEHNR and CDR2 FQNEAQ (reference sequence). The CDR3 nucleotides read TGTGCCAGCAGCTTCACAAGACGGGAAGCTTTCTTT. This encodes CASSFTRREAFF.

The chain links TRBV7-9 to TRBJ2-3; D is unresolved. The germline V and J ends were trimmed by 1 base and 4 bases, with 9 bases remaining between them. Germline V gene sequence: CDR1 SEHNR, CDR2 FQNEAQ (reference sequence). This CDR3 comprises 14 residues. CDR3 loop: CASSLGRRPDTQYF. CDR3 DNA sequence: TGTGCCAGCAGCTTAGGTAGAAGGCCAGATACGCAGTATTTT.

The chain is built from TRBV20-1 and TRBJ2-3; D is ambiguous. The CDR3 spans 10 residues. Germline V lookup: CDR1 DFQATT, CDR2 SNEGSKA (reference sequence). V gave up 3 bases and J gave up 9 bases, with 7 bases separating them. The CDR3 sequence is CSASPTTQYF. As DNA, the CDR3 is TGCAGTGCTAGTCCAACCACGCAGTATTTT.